This section outlines one T cell receptor beta chain sequence together with its context. This specimen belongs to a study of shared clonotypes between healthy human individuals. It was at deep level that the assay was run. Investigators spread the genomic DNA of each subset evenly over several immunoSEQ plates. The protocol was immunoSEQ multiplex PCR, while the TCRdb copy is restricted to in-frame clones and leaves out a portion. The data show about 1 million clones, roughly 75% seen once. The CDR3 consists of 13 residues. V was pared by 5 bases and J by 0 bases, with 7 bases between. Per the germline V gene, CDR1 is SGHVS and CDR2 is FQNEAQ.

Sequenced sample: memory CD4+ T cells sorted from blood. Subset denoted: CD45RA-negative fraction. This sequence originates from a man aged 18 to 29 in good health. The J gene is TRBJ1-1, the V gene TRBV7-8, with unresolved D. CDR3 region: CASSPLLNTEAFF. The CDR3 DNA sequence: TGTGCCAGCAGCCCCCTCCTGAACACTGAAGCTTTCTTT.